Listed below are T cell receptor beta chains from one sample, sequenced in a study of T cell responses to AZD1222 COVID-19 vaccine. Libraries were prepared by immunoSEQ multiplex PCR; TCRdb keeps only in-frame clonotypes and omits some of them. The sample lists 150,000 to 200,000 clones; 90% were seen once. Sequencing was performed on peripheral blood, taken on day 0 of AZD1222 vaccination. These receptors were obtained from an adult in good health. Both conserved end residues are part of each CDR3. The order of the fields is CDR3 protein, CDR3 DNA, CDR3 length, clone size, D gene, V gene, J gene. A D gene is named only where the DNA matches it firmly. Size tells how often a clone was seen (once, few, many) or the class of an expanded clone, and some rows leave it out.

CDR3 protein: CASSLGPGSGANVLTF
CDR3 DNA: TGTGCCAGCAGCTTGGGGCCCGGCTCTGGGGCCAACGTCCTGACTTTC
CDR3 length: 16
clone size: -
D gene: -
V gene: TRBV5-5
J gene: TRBJ2-6

CDR3 protein: CASSKDRPRNEQYF
CDR3 DNA: TGTGCCAGCAGTAAGGACAGGCCTAGGAACGAGCAGTACTTC
CDR3 length: 14
clone size: -
D gene: TRBD1
V gene: TRBV28
J gene: TRBJ2-7

CDR3 protein: CASNRGTYEQYF
CDR3 DNA: TGTGCCAGCAATCGGGGGACCTACGAGCAGTACTTC
CDR3 length: 12
clone size: -
D gene: -
V gene: TRBV28
J gene: TRBJ2-7

CDR3 protein: CAISESTGNTEAFF
CDR3 DNA: TGTGCCATCAGTGAGTCGACAGGAAACACTGAAGCTTTCTTT
CDR3 length: 14
clone size: -
D gene: -
V gene: TRBV10-3
J gene: TRBJ1-1

CDR3 protein: CASNSRQGAGTDTQYF
CDR3 DNA: TGTGCCAGCAATTCGCGACAGGGCGCGGGGACAGATACGCAGTATTTT
CDR3 length: 16
clone size: -
D gene: -
V gene: TRBV6-6
J gene: TRBJ2-3

CDR3 protein: CASSLYLTGGELFF
CDR3 DNA: TGTGCCAGCAGCCTTTACTTGACCGGCGGGGAGCTGTTTTTT
CDR3 length: 14
clone size: -
D gene: -
V gene: TRBV28
J gene: TRBJ2-2

CDR3 protein: CASSSPNTYGYTF
CDR3 DNA: TGTGCCAGCAGTTCCCCCAACACCTATGGCTACACCTTC
CDR3 length: 13
clone size: -
D gene: -
V gene: TRBV6-2/TRBV6-3
J gene: TRBJ1-2

CDR3 protein: CATSRDPSNYGYTF
CDR3 DNA: TGTGCCACCAGCAGAGATCCGAGTAACTATGGCTACACCTTC
CDR3 length: 14
clone size: -
D gene: -
V gene: TRBV15
J gene: TRBJ1-2

CDR3 protein: CASSLNDPNTEAFF
CDR3 DNA: TGCGCCAGCAGCTTAAATGATCCGAACACTGAAGCTTTCTTT
CDR3 length: 14
clone size: -
D gene: -
V gene: TRBV5-1
J gene: TRBJ1-1

CDR3 protein: CASRGQSNYGYTF
CDR3 DNA: TGTGCCAGCAGGGGACAGTCGAACTATGGCTACACCTTC
CDR3 length: 13
clone size: -
D gene: TRBD1
V gene: TRBV2
J gene: TRBJ1-2

CDR3 protein: CASSSVGLYGYTF
CDR3 DNA: TGTGCCAGCAGTTCAGTGGGTTTATATGGCTACACCTTC
CDR3 length: 13
clone size: -
D gene: -
V gene: TRBV28
J gene: TRBJ1-2

CDR3 protein: CASSPGGSRSYNEQFF
CDR3 DNA: TGTGCCAGCAGCCCAGGGGGGAGTCGGTCCTACAATGAGCAGTTCTTC
CDR3 length: 16
clone size: -
D gene: -
V gene: TRBV3-1/TRBV3-2
J gene: TRBJ2-1

CDR3 protein: CAWSGSGADTQYF
CDR3 DNA: TGTGCCTGGAGCGGGTCAGGGGCAGATACGCAGTATTTT
CDR3 length: 13
clone size: -
D gene: -
V gene: TRBV30
J gene: TRBJ2-3

CDR3 protein: CASSRGLADTDTQYF
CDR3 DNA: TGTGCCAGCAGCCGAGGACTAGCGGACACAGATACGCAGTATTTT
CDR3 length: 15
clone size: -
D gene: TRBD2
V gene: TRBV3-1/TRBV3-2
J gene: TRBJ2-3

CDR3 protein: CASSLGGQSTPQHF
CDR3 DNA: TGTGCCAGCAGCTTAGGAGGACAGTCCACGCCCCAGCATTTT
CDR3 length: 14
clone size: -
D gene: -
V gene: TRBV7-6
J gene: TRBJ1-5

CDR3 protein: CASSPAYLGGYTF
CDR3 DNA: TGTGCCAGCAGTCCCGCGTACCTAGGTGGCTACACCTTC
CDR3 length: 13
clone size: -
D gene: -
V gene: TRBV28
J gene: TRBJ1-2

CDR3 protein: CASSWEGSYGYTF
CDR3 DNA: TGTGCCAGCAGTTGGGAGGGCTCCTATGGCTACACCTTC
CDR3 length: 13
clone size: -
D gene: -
V gene: TRBV28
J gene: TRBJ1-2

CDR3 protein: CASNPGSRNYGYTF
CDR3 DNA: TGCGCCAGCAACCCAGGGAGTCGTAACTATGGCTACACCTTC
CDR3 length: 14
clone size: -
D gene: -
V gene: TRBV4-3
J gene: TRBJ1-2

CDR3 protein: CASSPSGETDTQYF
CDR3 DNA: TGTGCCAGCAGCCCATCAGGGGAAACAGATACGCAGTATTTT
CDR3 length: 14
clone size: -
D gene: -
V gene: TRBV7-3
J gene: TRBJ2-3

CDR3 protein: CASSQELTQGGATEAFF
CDR3 DNA: TGCGCCAGCAGCCAAGAACTTACCCAGGGCGGTGCGACTGAAGCTTTCTTT
CDR3 length: 17
clone size: -
D gene: -
V gene: TRBV4-3
J gene: TRBJ1-1

CDR3 protein: CSVREGAGGYTF
CDR3 DNA: TGCAGCGTTCGAGAGGGGGCAGGCGGCTACACCTTC
CDR3 length: 12
clone size: -
D gene: TRBD1
V gene: TRBV29-1
J gene: TRBJ1-2

CDR3 protein: CASSLLQETGTEAFF
CDR3 DNA: TGTGCCAGCTCACTATTACAGGAAACAGGGACTGAAGCTTTCTTT
CDR3 length: 15
clone size: -
D gene: -
V gene: TRBV18
J gene: TRBJ1-1

CDR3 protein: CASSPSLAGGQETQYF
CDR3 DNA: TGTGCCAGCTCACCTTCCCTAGCGGGGGGCCAAGAGACCCAGTACTTC
CDR3 length: 16
clone size: -
D gene: TRBD2
V gene: TRBV18
J gene: TRBJ2-5

CDR3 protein: CASSPTGASYGYTF
CDR3 DNA: TGTGCCAGCAGCCCCACCGGGGCCTCCTATGGCTACACCTTC
CDR3 length: 14
clone size: -
D gene: -
V gene: TRBV6-4
J gene: TRBJ1-2

CDR3 protein: CASSPPGKPYEQYF
CDR3 DNA: TGTGCCAGCAGCCCACCGGGCAAGCCCTACGAGCAGTACTTC
CDR3 length: 14
clone size: -
D gene: -
V gene: TRBV28
J gene: TRBJ2-7

CDR3 protein: CASNPGGGRRNTIYF
CDR3 DNA: TGTGCCAGTAATCCGGGGGGCGGCCGAAGAAACACCATATATTTT
CDR3 length: 15
clone size: -
D gene: -
V gene: TRBV19
J gene: TRBJ1-3

CDR3 protein: CAWSGDSNQPQHF
CDR3 DNA: TGTGCCTGGAGCGGGGATAGCAATCAGCCCCAGCATTTT
CDR3 length: 13
clone size: -
D gene: -
V gene: TRBV30
J gene: TRBJ1-5

CDR3 protein: CASSKGSGSPLHF
CDR3 DNA: TGTGCCAGCAGCAAGGGGTCGGGGTCACCCCTCCACTTT
CDR3 length: 13
clone size: -
D gene: -
V gene: TRBV7-6
J gene: TRBJ1-6

CDR3 protein: CASSREGRNTEAFF
CDR3 DNA: TGTGCCAGCAGCCGGGAGGGGAGGAACACTGAAGCTTTCTTT
CDR3 length: 14
clone size: -
D gene: -
V gene: TRBV5-7
J gene: TRBJ1-1

CDR3 protein: CASSRSDTYSYEQYF
CDR3 DNA: TGTGCCAGCAGCCGCAGCGACACTTACTCCTACGAGCAGTACTTC
CDR3 length: 15
clone size: -
D gene: -
V gene: TRBV11-1
J gene: TRBJ2-7

CDR3 protein: CASSPPAGLMPSTDTQYF
CDR3 DNA: TGTGCCAGCAGCCCCCCGGCGGGTTTAATGCCTAGCACAGATACGCAGTATTTT
CDR3 length: 18
clone size: -
D gene: -
V gene: TRBV11-2
J gene: TRBJ2-3

CDR3 protein: CASSVRWDQPQHF
CDR3 DNA: TGTGCCAGCAGTGTTCGGTGGGATCAGCCCCAGCATTTT
CDR3 length: 13
clone size: -
D gene: -
V gene: TRBV2
J gene: TRBJ1-5

CDR3 protein: CASSFDRVMKGYTF
CDR3 DNA: TGTGCCAGCAGCTTCGACAGGGTTATGAAAGGCTACACCTTC
CDR3 length: 14
clone size: -
D gene: TRBD1
V gene: TRBV5-4
J gene: TRBJ1-2

CDR3 protein: CASSLELDRGHNSPLHF
CDR3 DNA: TGCGCCAGCAGCTTGGAACTGGACAGGGGACATAATTCACCCCTCCACTTT
CDR3 length: 17
clone size: -
D gene: TRBD1
V gene: TRBV5-1
J gene: TRBJ1-6

CDR3 protein: CASSPRGGPYEQYF
CDR3 DNA: TGTGCCAGCAGCCCTAGGGGTGGTCCCTACGAGCAGTACTTC
CDR3 length: 14
clone size: -
D gene: -
V gene: TRBV11-3
J gene: TRBJ2-7

CDR3 protein: CASSWRRAGNQPQHF
CDR3 DNA: TGTGCCAGCAGTTGGAGGAGGGCGGGCAATCAGCCCCAGCATTTT
CDR3 length: 15
clone size: -
D gene: -
V gene: TRBV28
J gene: TRBJ1-5

CDR3 protein: CASSPGTNYGYTF
CDR3 DNA: TGTGCCAGCTCCCCCGGGACCAACTATGGCTACACCTTC
CDR3 length: 13
clone size: once
D gene: -
V gene: TRBV14
J gene: TRBJ1-2

CDR3 protein: CASSRDTTYEQYF
CDR3 DNA: TGTGCCAGCTCCCGGGACACTACCTACGAGCAGTACTTC
CDR3 length: 13
clone size: -
D gene: -
V gene: TRBV2
J gene: TRBJ2-7

CDR3 protein: CASSGQVPPYEQYF
CDR3 DNA: TGTGCCAGCAGTGGACAGGTCCCCCCCTACGAGCAGTACTTC
CDR3 length: 14
clone size: -
D gene: TRBD1
V gene: TRBV28
J gene: TRBJ2-7

CDR3 protein: CATSEGSNEKLFF
CDR3 DNA: TGTGCCACCAGTGAGGGATCTAATGAAAAACTGTTTTTT
CDR3 length: 13
clone size: -
D gene: -
V gene: TRBV24-1
J gene: TRBJ1-4

CDR3 protein: CASSPNSNQPQHF
CDR3 DNA: TGTGCCAGCAGCCCAAATAGCAATCAGCCCCAGCATTTT
CDR3 length: 13
clone size: -
D gene: -
V gene: TRBV7-9
J gene: TRBJ1-5

CDR3 protein: CASSFSGVTDTQYF
CDR3 DNA: TGCGCCAGCAGCTTTAGCGGGGTTACAGATACGCAGTATTTT
CDR3 length: 14
clone size: -
D gene: TRBD2
V gene: TRBV5-1
J gene: TRBJ2-3

CDR3 protein: CASSLDSYSTTEAFF
CDR3 DNA: TGTGCCAGCAGCTTAGATTCGTATTCAACAACTGAAGCTTTCTTT
CDR3 length: 15
clone size: -
D gene: -
V gene: TRBV11-2
J gene: TRBJ1-1

CDR3 protein: CASSLALGSIEAFF
CDR3 DNA: TGTGCCAGCAGCTTAGCGCTTGGCAGCATCGAAGCTTTCTTT
CDR3 length: 14
clone size: -
D gene: -
V gene: TRBV11-1
J gene: TRBJ1-1

CDR3 protein: CASSLPSGVSGELFF
CDR3 DNA: TGTGCCAGCAGCTTGCCTAGCGGGGTTTCCGGGGAGCTGTTTTTT
CDR3 length: 15
clone size: -
D gene: TRBD2
V gene: TRBV5-6
J gene: TRBJ2-2

CDR3 protein: CASSRGPRGACSPLHF
CDR3 DNA: TGTGCCAGCAGCCGCGGGCCGAGGGGGGCTTGTTCACCCCTCCACTTT
CDR3 length: 16
clone size: -
D gene: -
V gene: TRBV21-1
J gene: TRBJ1-6

CDR3 protein: CASQEAGESTEAFF
CDR3 DNA: TGTGCCAGTCAGGAAGCGGGGGAGAGCACTGAAGCTTTCTTT
CDR3 length: 14
clone size: -
D gene: -
V gene: TRBV6-5
J gene: TRBJ1-1

CDR3 protein: CASRGGGYDIQYF
CDR3 DNA: TGTGCCAGCAGGGGCGGAGGTTATGACATTCAGTACTTC
CDR3 length: 13
clone size: -
D gene: -
V gene: TRBV6-5
J gene: TRBJ2-4

CDR3 protein: CASKIFRNYGYTF
CDR3 DNA: TGTGCCAGCAAGATCTTTCGTAACTATGGCTACACCTTC
CDR3 length: 13
clone size: -
D gene: -
V gene: TRBV6-5
J gene: TRBJ1-2

CDR3 protein: CASSLGGLANYGYTF
CDR3 DNA: TGTGCCAGCAGCTTAGGGGGATTAGCTAACTATGGCTACACCTTC
CDR3 length: 15
clone size: -
D gene: -
V gene: TRBV7-9
J gene: TRBJ1-2

CDR3 protein: CASRPFHTQSGQPQHF
CDR3 DNA: TGTGCCAGTAGACCGTTTCATACGCAGTCAGGTCAGCCCCAGCATTTT
CDR3 length: 16
clone size: many
D gene: -
V gene: TRBV19
J gene: TRBJ1-5

CDR3 protein: CATTDQAFTDTQYF
CDR3 DNA: TGTGCCACCACGGACCAGGCATTTACAGATACGCAGTATTTT
CDR3 length: 14
clone size: -
D gene: -
V gene: TRBV19
J gene: TRBJ2-3

CDR3 protein: CAWSARGDQPQHF
CDR3 DNA: TGTGCCTGGAGTGCTCGGGGGGATCAGCCCCAGCATTTT
CDR3 length: 13
clone size: -
D gene: -
V gene: TRBV30
J gene: TRBJ1-5